This T cell receptor beta chain originates from a study of CD8+ T cells in alopecia areata. Study-wide background: Percent of scalp involved defined treated patients' severity scores. Study outcomes and limitations: Higher clonality was seen in lesional scalp than in normal scalp, especially in alopecia totalis/universalis. Sequencing of scalp tissue also captures the resident alphabeta T cells of normal skin.

Germline CDR1 and CDR2: SEHNR and FQNEAQ (reference sequence). The CDR3 runs 14 residues. Trimming at V came to 5 bases and at J to 1 base, leaving 5 bases not matched to a gene. Extraction of RNA preceded its reverse transcription into cDNA, which served as the sequencing template. TCRdb's copy holds only in-frame clones and misses some; the assay was immunoSEQ multiplex PCR. The sample has approximately 280,000 clones, 55% to 75% seen once; the top ten hold under 2%. The treatment here: oral pan-JAK inhibitor, 5-10 mg twice daily. Sampling of alopecia areata patients yielded lesional scalp punch biopsies as well as peripheral blood. This clone was observed a handful of times. The antigen is undetermined.

This TCR was sampled from a human donor with alopecia areata. Material: CD4+ T cells sorted from blood, obtained at week 24, from a patient treated with tofacitinib. V and J are TRBV7-9 and TRBJ2-7; TRBD1 matches 7 bases. The CDR3 region is CASSPKTGSYEQYF. For the CDR3, the DNA is TGTGCCAGCAGCCCCAAGACAGGGTCCTACGAGCAGTACTTC.